The T cell receptor (beta chain) under discussion was sequenced for a study of blood T cell repertoires in COVID-19. The overall study: COVID-19 samples collected from the United States, Italy and Spain covered acute and convalescent phases. T cells, B-cell-depleted T cells, or PBMCs provided the cDNA or gDNA that served as material.

Trimming removed 3 bases at V and 2 bases at J, with 4 bases between. In germline, CDR1 is KGHSH, CDR2 LQKENI. The CDR3 length is 13 residues. Per the original methods: Amplified reference gene primers provided the basis for estimating nucleated cell counts. Libraries were prepared by immunoSEQ multiplex PCR; TCRdb keeps only in-frame clonotypes and omits some of them. Clone size and V and J calls were adopted from that table, with D and trimming inferred from the DNA. The sample yields 110,000 to 150,000 clones, around three quarters seen once. What was sequenced was peripheral blood. The clonotype was recovered from a man aged 80 or over with acute or convalescent COVID-19. The V call is TRBV18, the J call TRBJ2-2, with unresolved D. The CDR3 sequence: CASSPSNTGELFF. In nucleotides, the CDR3 is TGTGCCAGCTCACCGAGCAACACCGGGGAGCTGTTTTTT.